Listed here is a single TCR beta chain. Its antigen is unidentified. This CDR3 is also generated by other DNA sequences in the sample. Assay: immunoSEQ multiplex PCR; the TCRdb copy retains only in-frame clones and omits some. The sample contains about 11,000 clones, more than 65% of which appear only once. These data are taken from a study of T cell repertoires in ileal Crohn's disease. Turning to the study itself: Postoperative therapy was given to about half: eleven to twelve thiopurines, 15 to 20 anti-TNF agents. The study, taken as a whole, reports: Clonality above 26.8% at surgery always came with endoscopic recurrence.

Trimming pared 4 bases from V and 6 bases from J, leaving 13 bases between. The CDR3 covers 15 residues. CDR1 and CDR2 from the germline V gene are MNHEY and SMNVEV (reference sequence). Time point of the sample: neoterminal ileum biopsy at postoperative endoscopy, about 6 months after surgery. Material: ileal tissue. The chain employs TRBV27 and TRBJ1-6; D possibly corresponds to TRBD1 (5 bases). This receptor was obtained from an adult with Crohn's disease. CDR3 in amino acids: CASSSPYQGNSPLHF. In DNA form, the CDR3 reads TGTGCCAGCAGTTCCCCGTATCAGGGTAATTCACCCCTCCACTTT.